Listed here are 30 T cell receptor beta chains from one sample, sequenced in a study of PD-L1 blockade in urothelial cancer. Indicated time point: peripheral blood 6 weeks after treatment start. Some clones are missing from TCRdb's copy, which holds only in-frame ones; the method was immunoSEQ multiplex PCR. This table holds tens of thousands of clones, about 85% found once. The sample consisted of PBMCs, taken around atezolizumab (anti-PD-L1) treatment. These receptors all stem from a man aged 50-59 years with urothelial cancer.

The chain combines TRBV10-3 with TRBJ2-4; 15 nucleotides agree with TRBD2. Germline V gene lookup returns CDR1 ENHRY and CDR2 SYGVKD. The CDR3 extends over 14 amino acids. V shed 2 bases, J shed 11 bases, and the junction held 1 base outside the gene matches. For the CDR3, the DNA is TGTGCCATCAGTGAGGGACTAGCGGGGGGGCTTCAGTACTTC. Residues: CAISEGLAGGLQYF.

This chain uses TRBV7-2 with TRBJ2-7; D is unresolved. Germline loops: CDR1 SGHTA, CDR2 FQGNSA. The CDR3 has 12 amino acids. V was clipped by 1 base and J by 6 bases, with 7 bases between them. The DNA of the CDR3 is TGTGCCAGCAGCTTAGACAGACCCGAGCAGTACTTC. Protein: CASSLDRPEQYF. Based on the CDR3 plus reference TRBV7-2 and TRBJ2-7, the full variable domain is GAGVSQSPSNKVTEKGKDVELRCDPISGHTALYWYRQSLGQGLEFLIYFQGNSAPDKSGLPSDRFSAERTGGSVSTLTIQRTQQEDSAVYLCASSLDRPEQYFGPGTRLTVT.

The chain carries TRBV6-1 and TRBJ2-1; tentative D call: TRBD1 (6 bases). The CDR3 runs 13 residues. With 6 bases removed from V and 7 bases from J, the gap between germline ends came to 13 bases. Per the germline V gene, CDR1 is MNHNS and CDR2 is SASEGT. The CDR3, as DNA: TGTGCCAGCAGCCTTCAGGGGTGGAATGAGCAGTTCTTC. This codes for CASSLQGWNEQFF.

This chain uses TRBV7-8 with TRBJ2-7, with TRBD2 matching over 9 bases. Germline values: CDR1 SGHVS, CDR2 FQNEAQ. The CDR3 is made up of 19 amino acids. With 2 bases clipped from V and 4 bases from J, the junction kept 18 bases outside the gene matches. The CDR3 DNA follows: TGTGCCAGCAGCTTATCGAGGGCTAGCGGGATGGGGGTTCCATACGAGCAGTACTTC. Its translation is CASSLSRASGMGVPYEQYF.

This chain joins TRBV6-5 and TRBJ1-5; the D gene is possibly TRBD1 (6 bases). The CDR3 spans 11 residues. The germline V gene encodes CDR1 MNHEY and CDR2 SVGAGI. V was clipped by 11 bases and J by 7 bases, with 12 bases between them. The CDR3 spells CAGGGVQPQHF. In nucleotides, the CDR3 is TGTGCCGGGGGGGGCGTGCAGCCCCAGCATTTT.

This chain joins TRBV5-6 and TRBJ2-1; 10 bases agree with TRBD2. Trimming took 3 bases from V and 4 from J; bases not matched to a gene: 10. Germline values: CDR1 SGHDT, CDR2 YYEEEE. There are 17 residues in the CDR3. The CDR3 coding sequence is TGTGCCAGCAGCTCGGGAGCGGGAGGGTCCATTTACAATGAGCAGTTCTTC. Translating gives CASSSGAGGSIYNEQFF.

The chain carries TRBV5-1 and TRBJ2-5; tentatively, D is TRBD2 (6 bases). Per germline, CDR1 SGHRS and CDR2 YFSETQ. Trimming stripped 4 bases from V and 4 bases from J, with 11 bases between. This CDR3 comprises 13 residues. The CDR3 DNA sequence: TGCGCCAGCAGCCCTCGAGCGGGAGAGACCCAGTACTTC. It translates to CASSPRAGETQYF. Combining the CDR3 with reference TRBV5-1 and TRBJ2-5 gives the whole variable domain KAGVTQTPRYLIKTRGQQVTLSCSPISGHRSVSWYQQTPGQGLQFLFEYFSETQRNKGNFPGRFSGRQFSNSRSEMNVSTLELGDSALYLCASSPRAGETQYFGPGTRLLVL.

V is TRBV18 and J is TRBJ2-1; TRBD2 matches 14 bases. The ends lost 5 bases at V and 4 bases at J; junction bases unmatched: 4. The germline CDR1 and CDR2 sequences are KGHSH and LQKENI. CDR3 size: 16 residues. CDR3 region: CASSAGTSGGYNEQFF. CDR3 DNA sequence: TGTGCCAGCTCAGCCGGGACTAGCGGGGGTTACAATGAGCAGTTCTTC.

The chain recombines TRBV7-8 with TRBJ2-1; 10 bases match TRBD2. CDR3 size: 15 residues. From germline, CDR1 is SGHVS and CDR2 FQNEAQ. Trimming removed 2 bases from V and 4 bases from J; junction bases left unmatched: 2. The CDR3 here is CASSLSGRGYNEQFF. The CDR3 DNA sequence: TGTGCCAGCAGCTTAAGCGGGAGGGGATACAATGAGCAGTTCTTC.

The gene calls are TRBV28 and TRBJ2-5; TRBD2 aligns across 8 bases. Trimming at V came to 4 bases and at J to 5 bases, leaving 12 bases not matched to a gene. Germline CDR1 and CDR2: MDHEN and SYDVKM. The CDR3 extends over 16 amino acids. The CDR3 DNA reads TGTGCCAGCAGTTCCACTAGCGGACCCTCGCGGGAGACCCAGTACTTC. Protein: CASSSTSGPSRETQYF. The full variable domain, in which reference TRBV28 and TRBJ2-5 provide the parts outside the CDR3, is DVKVTQSSRYLVKRTGEKVFLECVQDMDHENMFWYRQDPGLGLRLIYFSYDVKMKEKGDIPEGYSVSREKKERFSLILESASTNQTSMYLCASSSTSGPSRETQYFGPGTRLLVL.

The V and J genes are TRBV27 and TRBJ2-7, with no clear D. Germline V gene data show CDR1 as MNHEY and CDR2 as SMNVEV (reference sequence). Trimming left V 0 bases short and J 7 bases short, with 10 bases between. The CDR3 contains 13 residues. CDR3 in DNA: TGTGCCAGCAGTTTATCAAGCGACTGGGAGCAGTACTTC. It is translated as CASSLSSDWEQYF.

This clone was observed a handful of times. The chain recombines TRBV5-5 with TRBJ2-7; D gene unclear. This CDR3 contains 16 residues. Between the trimmed V and J ends, which lost 0 bases and 2 bases, there was a span of 15 bases. Looked up from germline, CDR1 is SGHKS and CDR2 is YYEKEE (reference sequence). The CDR3 sequence is CASSLGLVEETYEQYF. DNA for the CDR3: TGTGCCAGCAGCTTGGGGTTAGTTGAGGAGACCTACGAGCAGTACTTC.

The rearrangement uses TRBV29-1 and TRBJ2-7; 11 bases map to TRBD2. CDR1 is SQVTM and CDR2 is ANQGSEA in the germline V gene. The J segment lost 7 bases and the V segment lost 8 bases, leaving 10 bases of the junction unmatched. This CDR3 has 13 residues. The CDR3 bases are TGCAGCACTCGACTAGCGGGGTACGGTGAGCAGTACTTC. Translating gives CSTRLAGYGEQYF.

V gene TRBV28 combines with J gene TRBJ2-1; a possible D gene is TRBD1 (5 bases). Germline-derived CDR1 and CDR2 are MDHEN and SYDVKM. This CDR3 has 13 amino acids. Deletions cut 5 bases from V and 3 bases from J, with 8 bases between. In DNA form, the CDR3 reads TGTGCCAGCAGTATACAGGTCTACAATGAGCAGTTCTTC. Encoded protein: CASSIQVYNEQFF.

This clone was counted only a few times. The rearrangement joins TRBV27 to TRBJ1-5, with D hard to call. Germline V CDR1 and CDR2: MNHEY, SMNVEV (reference sequence). The V and J ends lost 5 bases and 1 base respectively, with 15 bases between them. CDR3 size: 16 residues. The CDR3 sequence: CASSPSSWRSNQPQHF. CDR3 in DNA: TGTGCCAGCAGTCCTTCGTCCTGGCGGAGCAATCAGCCCCAGCATTTT.

This clone was seen a handful of times. This chain connects TRBV27 to TRBJ1-2; D gene unclear. V dropped 2 bases and J dropped 6 bases, with 10 bases sitting between them. This CDR3 region has 13 residues. CDR1 MNHEY and CDR2 SMNVEV come from the germline V gene (reference sequence). CDR3 protein: CASSLGGSDGYTF. In nucleotides, the CDR3 is TGTGCCAGCAGTTTAGGAGGGTCGGATGGCTACACCTTC.

The table lists this clone with a few counts. The chain carries TRBV11-2 and TRBJ2-2; possibly TRBD2 for D (7 bases). The V gene's germline CDR1 is SGHAT and CDR2 FQNNGV. The CDR3 runs to 17 residues. V was cut by 7 bases and J by 0 bases, with 18 bases left in between. The CDR3 bases are TGTGCCAGCACCACCAGGGGAGGGGGAACGAACACCGGGGAGCTGTTTTTT. Translating gives CASTTRGGGTNTGELFF.

This clone was picked up one time. CDR3 nucleotides: TGCGCCAGCCGTAGAGTACAGGGTGTTGGGTACGAGCAGTACTTC. As protein: CASRRVQGVGYEQYF. This chain joins TRBV10-2 and TRBJ2-7; D possibly corresponds to TRBD1 (6 bases). The germline V and J ends were trimmed by 8 bases and 4 bases, with 21 bases remaining between them. The CDR3 runs 15 residues. The germline CDR1 and CDR2 sequences are WSHSY and SAAADI.

The chain employs TRBV6-5 and TRBJ1-4; D is ambiguous. CDR1 is MNHEY and CDR2 is SVGAGI in the germline V gene. CDR3 length: 15 residues. V shed 0 bases and J shed 0 bases, with 5 bases lying between them. The CDR3 nucleotides are TGTGCCAGCAGTTACTCCCACTCAACTAATGAAAAACTGTTTTTT. This sequence encodes CASSYSHSTNEKLFF.

The chain has TRBV6-1 and TRBJ2-1, with 12 nucleotides matching TRBD2. J lost 7 bases, V lost 2 bases, and 3 bases had no gene match. Germline assignment: CDR1 MNHNS and CDR2 SASEGT. The CDR3 totals 15 residues. CDR3 in amino acids: CASSERTSGINEQFF. The CDR3 region has the DNA TGTGCCAGCAGTGAAAGGACTAGCGGGATAAATGAGCAGTTCTTC.

This clone was counted once. CDR3 bases: TGTGCCAGCAGTTTCGAAGGGGCTGGAACCGGGGAGCTGTTTTTT. As protein: CASSFEGAGTGELFF. The chain uses TRBV6-5 and TRBJ2-2; perhaps TRBD1 as D (5 bases). CDR3 length: 15 residues. With 4 bases removed from V and 5 bases from J, the gap between germline ends came to 14 bases. Germline V gives CDR1 MNHEY, CDR2 SVGAGI.

J is TRBJ1-2 and V is TRBV5-4, with 9 nucleotides matching TRBD1. CDR3 length: 17 amino acids. The J segment lost 0 bases and the V segment lost 3 bases, leaving 9 bases of the junction unmatched. CDR1 is SGHNT, CDR2 YYREEE, per germline (reference sequence). The chain's CDR3 is CASSSRRGTGSNYGYTF. CDR3 in DNA: TGTGCCAGCAGCTCCCGTCGGGGGACAGGGTCTAACTATGGCTACACCTTC.

The genes are TRBV27 and TRBJ2-5; TRBD1 aligns across 9 bases. The germline V gene has CDR1 MNHEY and CDR2 SMNVEV (reference sequence). The CDR3 has 18 amino acids. V shed 5 bases and J 1 base; nucleotides not matched to a gene: 14. CDR3 protein: CASSPRTGASLSQETQYF. The CDR3 coding sequence is TGTGCCAGCAGTCCAAGGACAGGGGCAAGCCTAAGCCAAGAGACCCAGTACTTC.

This clone showed up just once. This rearrangement joins TRBV27 to TRBJ1-5; a possible D gene is TRBD1 (6 bases). The CDR3 extends over 17 amino acids. Germline V gene sequence: CDR1 MNHEY, CDR2 SMNVEV (reference sequence). Trimming removed 5 bases at V and 2 bases at J, with 19 bases between. The CDR3 region has the DNA TGTGCCAGCAGTCCGGGGACACCCAAACGGGGCAATCAGCCCCAGCATTTT. Translation gives CASSPGTPKRGNQPQHF.

The chain joins TRBV19 to TRBJ1-2; 7 bases align to TRBD1. CDR1 is LNHDA, CDR2 SQIVND, per germline (reference sequence). CDR3 length equals 14 residues. The V segment lost 6 bases and the J segment 3 bases; nucleotides outside the gene matches: 7. The CDR3, as DNA: TGTGCCAGTAGCCCCGGAGGGGGCTACTATGGCTACACCTTC. Residues: CASSPGGGYYGYTF.

The chain links TRBV5-1 to TRBJ2-1, with 12 bases lining up with TRBD2. V lost 4 bases to trimming and J lost 8 bases; unmatched junction nucleotides: 4. The CDR3 covers 14 residues. CDR1 is SGHRS, CDR2 YFSETQ, per germline. CDR3 coding DNA: TGCGCCAGCAGCAGGACTAGCGGGATCCATGAGCAGTTCTTC. Amino acid sequence: CASSRTSGIHEQFF.

This rearrangement joins TRBV5-1 to TRBJ2-1, with D perhaps matching TRBD1 (6 bases). This CDR3 comprises 18 residues. The V end was cut by 2 bases, the J end by 7 bases, with 25 bases between. CDR1 and CDR2 from the germline V gene are SGHRS and YFSETQ. DNA for the CDR3: TGCGCCAGCAGCTTATCCAGGGGTCGGGACCTCCACCGGAATGAGCAGTTCTTC. As protein: CASSLSRGRDLHRNEQFF. The whole variable domain, remainder taken from reference TRBV5-1 and TRBJ2-1, is KAGVTQTPRYLIKTRGQQVTLSCSPISGHRSVSWYQQTPGQGLQFLFEYFSETQRNKGNFPGRFSGRQFSNSRSEMNVSTLELGDSALYLCASSLSRGRDLHRNEQFFGPGTRLTVL.

The genes are TRBV6-6 and TRBJ1-2; 9 bases map to TRBD1. This CDR3 is built from 15 residues. CDR1 and CDR2 from the germline V gene are MNHNY and SVGAGI (reference sequence). After removal of 5 bases from V and 4 bases from J, the junction contained 8 bases not matched to a gene. CDR3 nucleotide sequence: TGTGCCAGCAGTCACCGGGACAGGGATGTCTATGGCTACACCTTC. Its translation is CASSHRDRDVYGYTF.

This chain joins TRBV6-6 and TRBJ2-2; TRBD2 is a possible D gene (5 bases). Deletions cut 4 bases from V and 0 bases from J, with 12 bases between. CDR1 MNHNY and CDR2 SVGAGI come from the germline V gene (reference sequence). The CDR3 sequence is 16 residues long. The chain's CDR3 is CASSSSRGTNTGELFF. CDR3 sequence (DNA): TGTGCCAGCAGTTCAAGTAGAGGGACGAACACCGGGGAGCTGTTTTTT.

The J gene is TRBJ2-6, the V gene TRBV27; maybe TRBD1 (6 bases). The V gene's germline CDR1 is MNHEY and CDR2 SMNVEV (reference sequence). CDR3 length: 16 amino acids. The V and J ends lost 6 bases and 2 bases respectively, with 14 bases between them. In DNA, the CDR3 is TGTGCCAGCAGGGGGGCAGGGTACGCTGGGGCCAACGTCCTGACTTTC. Residues: CASRGAGYAGANVLTF.